This entry is about one TCR beta chain. Antigen unknown. The data were obtained in a study of shared clonotypes between healthy human individuals. Study results and limitations: The study found lower generation probabilities in non-shared clonotypes than in those shared by all four donors.

CDR3 length: 14 amino acids. V was pared by 8 bases and J by 0 bases, with 5 bases of the junction left unmatched. Per the germline V gene, CDR1 is ENHRY and CDR2 is SYGVKD. TCRdb keeps only in-frame clones here, not all; method: immunoSEQ multiplex PCR. The sample consists of some 2,100,000 clones, roughly 95% of them appearing once. The sequence came from a man aged 18 to 35 in good health. This sequence joins TRBV10-3 and TRBJ2-3; 7 nucleotides match TRBD2. The sequenced sample was naive CD4+ T cells sorted from blood. The subset was: CD45RA+ positively selected. Here the CDR3 DNA reads TGTGCCATCGGAATGGGGGGGAGCACAGATACGCAGTATTTT. Its translation: CAIGMGGSTDTQYF.